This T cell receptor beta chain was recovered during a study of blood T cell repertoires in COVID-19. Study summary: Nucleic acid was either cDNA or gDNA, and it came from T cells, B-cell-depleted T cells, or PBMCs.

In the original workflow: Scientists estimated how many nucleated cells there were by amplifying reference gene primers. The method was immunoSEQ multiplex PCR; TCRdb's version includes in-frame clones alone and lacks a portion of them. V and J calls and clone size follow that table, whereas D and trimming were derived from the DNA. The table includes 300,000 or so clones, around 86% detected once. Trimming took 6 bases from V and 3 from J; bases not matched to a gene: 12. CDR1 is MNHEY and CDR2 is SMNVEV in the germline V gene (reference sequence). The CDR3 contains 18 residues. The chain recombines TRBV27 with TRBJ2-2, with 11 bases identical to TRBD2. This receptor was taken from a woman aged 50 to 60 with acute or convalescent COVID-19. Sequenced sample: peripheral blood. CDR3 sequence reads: CASSPGLAVLRHTGELFF. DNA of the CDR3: TGTGCCAGCAGCCCGGGACTAGCGGTACTCAGGCACACCGGGGAGCTGTTTTTT.